Listed below are T cell receptor beta chains from one sample, sequenced in a study of graft-versus-host responses after intestinal transplantation. For these receptors, no antigen is known. Some clones are missing from TCRdb's copy, which holds only in-frame ones; the method was immunoSEQ multiplex PCR. The table lists approximately 100,000 clones, roughly 90% of them singletons. The sample consisted of unstimulated CD4+ T cells sorted from spleen or lymph node cells, taken before intestinal transplant. The source is a human donor who received an intestinal transplant. Both conserved end residues are part of each CDR3. D genes are given only for firm matches. Clone size is not always given. Where it is, it says once, few, many or a class for expanded clones.

CASSLTPGPAGRYEQYF | TGTGCCAGCAGCTTAACCCCGGGGCCGGCGGGGCGGTACGAGCAGTACTTC | TRBJ2-7 | - | TRBV7-9 | -
CASSPPPGSNQPQHF | TGTGCCAGCTCACCACCACCGGGGAGCAATCAGCCCCAGCATTTT | TRBJ1-5 | - | TRBV18 | -
CASSPRGGTEAFF | TGTGCCAGCAGCCCGCGGGGGGGGACTGAAGCTTTCTTT | TRBJ1-1 | - | TRBV5-6 | -
CASSYPGAAAPWTQYF | TGTGCCAGCAGTTACCCTGGGGCCGCCGCCCCGTGGACCCAGTACTTC | TRBJ2-5 | - | TRBV6-6 | -
CASSQDRGSRGPYEQYF | TGCGCCAGCAGCCAAGATCGGGGGTCCCGCGGGCCCTACGAGCAGTACTTC | TRBJ2-7 | - | TRBV4-1 | once
CASSYRRVDWGYTF | TGCGCCAGCAGCTACCGACGGGTGGACTGGGGTTACACCTTC | TRBJ1-2 | - | TRBV5-1 | -
CASSESGMGQIVYEQYF | TGCGCCAGCAGTGAGTCGGGGATGGGACAGATTGTGTATGAGCAGTACTTC | TRBJ2-7 | TRBD1 | TRBV10-1 | once
CASSSAGGQVGETQYF | TGTGCCAGCAGTTCCGCGGGGGGCCAGGTGGGGGAGACCCAGTACTTC | TRBJ2-5 | TRBD2 | TRBV6-5 | -
CASSFHRAGSYEQYF | TGTGCCAGCAGTTTTCACCGGGCAGGGTCCTACGAGCAGTACTTC | TRBJ2-7 | - | TRBV28 | -
CATSRETGGGIQYF | TGTGCCACCAGCAGGGAGACAGGGGGTGGCATTCAGTACTTC | TRBJ2-4 | TRBD1 | TRBV15 | few
CASSPVLGQGNYGYTF | TGTGCCAGCTCACCGGTATTGGGACAGGGTAACTATGGCTACACCTTC | TRBJ1-2 | TRBD1 | TRBV18 | -
CASSLQRGATGELFF | TGCGCCAGCAGCCTCCAGCGGGGAGCCACCGGGGAGCTGTTTTTT | TRBJ2-2 | TRBD2 | TRBV4-1 | -
CATHRGGNTIYF | TGTGCCACCCACAGGGGAGGAAACACCATATATTTT | TRBJ1-3 | TRBD1 | TRBV10-3 | -
CASSLVWRDDPNEQFF | TGCGCCAGCAGCTTGGTTTGGAGGGATGACCCTAATGAGCAGTTCTTC | TRBJ2-1 | - | TRBV5-1 | -
CASSESLSTDTQYF | TGCGCCAGCAGTGAGAGCCTCTCCACAGATACGCAGTATTTT | TRBJ2-3 | - | TRBV10-1 | -
CASSVIGQSYGYTF | TGTGCCAGCAGTGTAATAGGACAGTCCTATGGCTACACCTTC | TRBJ1-2 | - | TRBV2 | -
CASSETSLPGHPF | TGCGCCAGCAGTGAGACCTCGTTACCGGGACACCCGTTT | TRBJ1-2 | - | TRBV10-2 | -
CASSPREKLFF | TGTGCCAGCAGCCCGAGGGAAAAACTGTTTTTT | TRBJ1-4 | - | TRBV7-9 | once